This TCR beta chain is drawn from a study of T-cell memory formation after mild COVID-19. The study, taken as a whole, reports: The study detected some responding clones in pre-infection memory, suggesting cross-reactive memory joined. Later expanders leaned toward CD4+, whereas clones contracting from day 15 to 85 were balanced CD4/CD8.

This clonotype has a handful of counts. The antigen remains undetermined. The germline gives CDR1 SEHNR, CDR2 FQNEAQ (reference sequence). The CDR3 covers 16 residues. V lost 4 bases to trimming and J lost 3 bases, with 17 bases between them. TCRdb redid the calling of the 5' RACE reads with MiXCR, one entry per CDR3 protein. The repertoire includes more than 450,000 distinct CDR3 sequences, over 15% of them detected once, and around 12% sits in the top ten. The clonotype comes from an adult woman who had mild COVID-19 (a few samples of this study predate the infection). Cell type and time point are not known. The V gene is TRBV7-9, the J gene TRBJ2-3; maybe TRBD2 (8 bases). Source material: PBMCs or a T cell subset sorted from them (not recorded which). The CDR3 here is CASSSRGDRDTDTQYF. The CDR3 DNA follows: TGTGCCAGCAGCTCGCGGGGGGACAGAGATACAGATACGCAGTATTTT.